The 7 T cell receptor beta chains in this list originate from one sample, sequenced in a study of T cell repertoires in cytomegalovirus infection (dated 2019 in TCRdb). This sample was sequenced with an Illumina HiSeq 1500. TCRdb redid the processing of the public reads, applying fastp at Q25 and MiXCR, and retained in-frame beta chains. Each record represents a unique CDR3 protein, reported with the most common genes and DNA among its rows. The sample table shows approximately 180,000 distinct CDR3 sequences, and 17% are seen once. The leading ten clones occupy under 30% of the sample. Sequencing was performed on CD8+ T cells from PBMCs. The receptors derive from a human donor in good health (CMV status not recorded). Some clones in this sample may be carry-over from other donors' samples.

This clonotype occurred a few times. This chain connects TRBV6-6 to TRBJ2-5, with a tentative D call TRBD2 (5 bases). V lost 6 bases and J 7 bases, leaving 15 bases between the germline ends. This CDR3 spans 13 amino acids. Germline values: CDR1 MNHNY, CDR2 SVGAGI (reference sequence). CDR3 nucleotides: TGTGCCAGCAGCCGAACTAGTTCGGGGACCCAGTACTTC. Protein product: CASSRTSSGTQYF.

This clonotype appeared a few times. The chain carries TRBV20-1 and TRBJ1-1; unclear D gene. CDR1 DFQATT and CDR2 SNEGSKA come from the germline V gene (reference sequence). This CDR3 spans 15 amino acids. Trimming removed 7 bases at V and 1 base at J, with 19 bases between. DNA of the CDR3: TGCAGTGTCCCGAAACCGGGCCAGACGAACACTGAAGCTTTCTTT. It codes for CSVPKPGQTNTEAFF.

The V gene is TRBV4-1, the J gene TRBJ2-5, with 13 bases matching TRBD2. Germline loops: CDR1 MGHRA, CDR2 YSYEKL. The J segment lost 5 bases and the V segment lost 4 bases, leaving 4 bases of the junction unmatched. The CDR3 covers 15 residues. The CDR3 DNA reads as TGCGCCAGCAGCCGGGAGGGACTAGCGGGGGAGACCCAGTACTTC. This gives the protein CASSREGLAGETQYF.

This clonotype was seen a few times. The rearrangement links TRBV19 to TRBJ2-7; tentatively, D is TRBD1 or TRBD2 (5 bases each). V lost 8 bases and J lost 0, with 17 bases in between. CDR3 length equals 15 residues. From germline, CDR1 is LNHDA and CDR2 SQIVND (reference sequence). The CDR3 protein is CASAPGTASSYEQYF. The CDR3 DNA is TGTGCCAGTGCCCCCGGGACGGCGAGCTCCTACGAGCAGTACTTC.

This clonotype came up a few times. The chain joins TRBV11-2 to TRBJ2-7; the D gene is possibly TRBD2 (6 bases). This CDR3 region has 15 residues. V gave up 5 bases and J gave up 2 bases, with 16 bases separating them. Germline V CDR1 and CDR2: SGHAT, FQNNGV. CDR3 sequence: CASSPRGNAAYEQYF. In DNA form, the CDR3 reads TGTGCCAGCAGCCCCCGGGGGAACGCCGCCTACGAGCAGTACTTC.

This clonotype showed up just a few times. This chain links TRBV7-9 with TRBJ1-4, with D unresolved. V was cut by 4 bases and J by 13 bases, with 13 bases left in between. The CDR3 sequence is 12 residues long. Germline assignment: CDR1 SEHNR and CDR2 FQNEAQ (reference sequence). CDR3 sequence (DNA): TGTGCCAGCAGCTACGGACGGTTTGGACTGTTTTTT. This codes for CASSYGRFGLFF.

This chain connects TRBV6-6 to TRBJ2-1; 11 bases map to TRBD2. The V and J ends lost 4 bases and 9 bases, in that order; junction bases with no gene match: 5. There are 14 residues in the CDR3. Germline CDR1 MNHNY, CDR2 SVGAGI (reference sequence). CDR3 residues: CASSFQGLAVEQFF. The CDR3 DNA is TGTGCCAGCAGTTTCCAGGGACTAGCGGTTGAGCAGTTCTTC.